One sample yielded the 32 T cell receptor beta chains listed below, sequenced in a study of technical replicates of blood from a handful of donors. Assay used: immunoSEQ multiplex PCR; TCRdb lists only in-frame clones, some missing. In the table there are approximately 76,000 clones, 80% to 90% of which are singletons. Sequencing input: PBMCs. The receptor source for this set is a human donor in good health. Some clones in this sample may be carry-over from other donors' samples.

The CDR3 nucleotides read TGTGCCAGCAGTGAACTGTATAATTCACCCCTCCACTTT. It is translated as CASSELYNSPLHF. V gene TRBV2 combines with J gene TRBJ1-6, with D hard to call. The CDR3 has 13 residues. V was trimmed by 2 bases and J by 4 bases, leaving 3 bases between them. Looked up from germline, CDR1 is SNHLY and CDR2 is FYNNEI. The full variable domain, its missing parts supplied by reference TRBV2 and TRBJ1-6, is EPEVTQTPSHQVTQMGQEVILRCVPISNHLYFYWYRQILGQKVEFLVSFYNNEISEKSEIFDDQFSVERPDGSNFTLKIRSTKLEDSAMYFCASSELYNSPLHFGNGTRLTVT.

This rearrangement joins TRBV5-6 to TRBJ1-1; possible D gene TRBD1, 5 bases. V lost 6 bases and J lost 10, with 19 bases in between. Per the germline V gene, CDR1 is SGHDT and CDR2 is YYEEEE. The length of the CDR3 is 13 residues. As DNA, the CDR3 is TGTGCCAGCACAGCTGGCCAGGGCCTCGTAGCTTTCTTT. This gives the protein CASTAGQGLVAFF.

The chain carries TRBV9 and TRBJ1-2; no clear D. The V gene lost 7 bases and the J gene lost 2 bases, with 9 bases spanning the gap. The CDR3 has 12 residues. From germline, CDR1 is SGDLS and CDR2 YYNGEE. This CDR3 reads CASREGNYGYTF. CDR3 in DNA: TGTGCCAGCCGGGAGGGAAACTATGGCTACACCTTC.

This chain uses TRBV6-4 with TRBJ2-3; D perhaps matches TRBD2 (6 bases). CDR1 and CDR2 from the germline V gene are MRHNA and SNTAGT. The CDR3 extends over 16 amino acids. The ends were cut back, 4 bases at V and 0 bases at J, with 14 bases in the middle. The CDR3 reads CASSVAGGLSTDTQYF. Written as DNA, the CDR3 is TGTGCCAGCAGTGTGGCGGGCGGACTAAGCACAGATACGCAGTATTTT.

The chain is built from TRBV6-5 and TRBJ2-3; D gene uncertain. Per the germline V gene, CDR1 is MNHEY and CDR2 is SVGAGI. The CDR3 loop spans 11 amino acids. The V end lost 8 bases, the J end lost 5 bases, and 8 bases lay between the germline ends. CDR3 DNA sequence: TGTGCCAGCCGCGAGGTAGATACGCAGTATTTT. Protein product: CASREVDTQYF.

The genes are TRBV11-2 and TRBJ2-7; D remains ambiguous. The V gene lost 3 bases and the J gene lost 4 bases, with 4 bases spanning the gap. Germline values: CDR1 SGHAT, CDR2 FQNNGV. There are 11 residues in the CDR3. CDR3 protein: CASSFQYEQYF. The CDR3, as DNA: TGTGCCAGCAGCTTCCAGTACGAGCAGTACTTC.

The chain couples TRBV30 to TRBJ1-2; D is perhaps TRBD1 (5 bases). The length of the CDR3 is 13 residues. The germline CDR1 and CDR2 sequences are GTSNPN and SVGIG (reference sequence). V lost 0 bases and J 8 bases, leaving 13 bases between the germline ends. The CDR3 nucleotides read TGTGCCTGGAGTGTATTGGCAGGGTCCGGCTACACCTTC. Translating it yields CAWSVLAGSGYTF.

The CDR3, as DNA: TGCGCCAGCAGCTCCTTCCCGACTAGCGGGGGGACAGATACGCAGTATTTT. Its protein product is CASSSFPTSGGTDTQYF. The chain recombines TRBV5-1 with TRBJ2-3; 13 nucleotides line up with TRBD2. Germline V gene data show CDR1 as SGHRS and CDR2 as YFSETQ. Trimming took 3 bases from V and 3 from J; bases not matched to a gene: 7. The length of the CDR3 is 17 residues.

The chain links TRBV21-1 to TRBJ2-7; TRBD2 is the table's D call, not checked against the DNA. TRBV21-1 is classified as a pseudogene. The CDR3 length is 15 residues. CDR3 sequence (DNA): TGTGCCAGCAGCCCGAGACTAGCGGGATCGGGGCAGCAGTACTTC. It is translated as CASSPRLAGSGQQYF.

This chain links TRBV5-8 with TRBJ1-6; maybe TRBD1 (6 bases). The V and J ends lost 5 bases and 4 bases respectively, with 16 bases between them. CDR3 length: 16 residues. Germline assignment: CDR1 SGHTS and CDR2 YDEGEE. The DNA of the CDR3 is TGTGCCAGCAGTTCGGCCGGACAGATGTATAATTCACCCCTCCACTTT. Amino acids: CASSSAGQMYNSPLHF.

The chain recombines TRBV29-1 with TRBJ2-7; TRBD2 matches 11 bases. V gave up 7 bases and J gave up 3 bases; unmatched junction bases: 11. From germline, CDR1 is SQVTM and CDR2 ANQGSEA. The CDR3 contains 15 residues. In DNA form, the CDR3 reads TGCAGCGCCGATCTGACTAGCGGGGTTGGCTACGAGCAGTACTTC. This codes for CSADLTSGVGYEQYF.

The rearrangement links TRBV9 to TRBJ1-4; no firm D call. There are 15 residues in the CDR3. Trimming stripped 0 bases from V and 0 bases from J, with 6 bases between. Germline V lookup: CDR1 SGDLS, CDR2 YYNGEE. For the CDR3, the DNA is TGTGCCAGCAGCGTAGGCACTTCAACTAATGAAAAACTGTTTTTT. Translation: CASSVGTSTNEKLFF.

The chain carries TRBV2 and TRBJ2-3; D remains unclear. Germline V gene data show CDR1 as SNHLY and CDR2 as FYNNEI. The CDR3 runs 15 residues. Trimming pared 2 bases from V and 1 base from J, leaving 10 bases between. The CDR3 sequence: CASSEWVAGTDTQYF. The CDR3 bases are TGTGCCAGCAGTGAATGGGTAGCCGGCACAGATACGCAGTATTTT.

V usage is TRBV29-1 and J usage is TRBJ1-5, with TRBD1 as a possible D gene (5 bases). The CDR3 runs 11 residues. The germline V gene encodes CDR1 SQVTM and CDR2 ANQGSEA. V was cut by 0 bases and J by 12 bases, with 9 bases left in between. DNA of the CDR3: TGCAGCGTTGAAGAAACAGGTAGCCAGCATTTT. This sequence encodes CSVEETGSQHF.

DNA for the CDR3: TGTGCCAGCAGACAGGAGCTCGGATCCAAAAACATTCAGTACTTC. It is translated as CASRQELGSKNIQYF. V is TRBV2 and J is TRBJ2-4; weak D call: TRBD1 (5 bases). The CDR3 sequence is 15 residues long. Trimming stripped 6 bases from V and 2 bases from J, with 14 bases between. Germline V gene sequence: CDR1 SNHLY, CDR2 FYNNEI.

This sequence joins TRBV5-4 and TRBJ2-7; maybe TRBD1 (6 bases). Trimming stripped 3 bases from V and 3 bases from J, with 10 bases between. Per germline, CDR1 SGHNT and CDR2 YYREEE (reference sequence). The CDR3 is made up of 13 amino acids. The chain's CDR3 is CASSSQGNYEQYF. Here the CDR3 DNA reads TGTGCCAGCAGCTCACAGGGTAACTACGAGCAGTACTTC.

V usage is TRBV7-9 and J usage is TRBJ2-5; TRBD1 might be the D (6 bases). The CDR3 sequence is 15 residues long. Germline V gene data show CDR1 as SEHNR and CDR2 as FQNEAQ (reference sequence). V dropped 5 bases and J dropped 2 bases, with 15 bases sitting between them. The CDR3 coding sequence is TGTGCCAGCAGCCTACAGGGAGAGGGGCAAGAGACCCAGTACTTC. Translated, it gives CASSLQGEGQETQYF.

This chain connects TRBV19 to TRBJ1-1, with a tentative D call TRBD1 (5 bases). The germline V gene encodes CDR1 LNHDA and CDR2 SQIVND (reference sequence). V was trimmed by 6 bases and J by 0 bases, leaving 14 bases between them. This CDR3 spans 15 amino acids. The CDR3 protein is CASSRWTPMNTEAFF. In DNA, the CDR3 is TGTGCCAGTAGCCGCTGGACACCCATGAACACTGAAGCTTTCTTT. Based on the CDR3 plus reference TRBV19 and TRBJ1-1, the full variable domain is DGGITQSPKYLFRKEGQNVTLSCEQNLNHDAMYWYRQDPGQGLRLIYYSQIVNDFQKGDIAEGYSVSREKKESFPLTVTSAQKNPTAFYLCASSRWTPMNTEAFFGQGTRLTVV.

V usage is TRBV2 and J usage is TRBJ1-4; no clear D gene. The CDR3 runs 13 residues. Germline V gives CDR1 SNHLY, CDR2 FYNNEI. CDR3 bases: TGTGCTGTTGCCGGGACAACTAATGAAAAACTGTTTTTT. It encodes CAVAGTTNEKLFF. The full variable domain, completed using reference TRBV2 and TRBJ1-4, is EPEVTQTPSHQVTQMGQEVILRCVPISNHLYFYWYRQILGQKVEFLVSFYNNEISEKSEIFDDQFSVERPDGSNFTLKIRSTKLEDSAMYFCAVAGTTNEKLFFGSGTQLSVL.

J is TRBJ2-2 and V is TRBV7-2; a possible D gene is TRBD1 (7 bases). Trimming pared 5 bases from V and 5 bases from J, leaving 18 bases between. The germline V gene encodes CDR1 SGHTA and CDR2 FQGNSA. The CDR3 runs 16 residues. The CDR3 reads CASSPTGAGMTGELFF. The CDR3 bases are TGTGCCAGCAGCCCCACAGGGGCGGGAATGACCGGGGAGCTGTTTTTT. The full variable domain, completed using reference TRBV7-2 and TRBJ2-2, is GAGVSQSPSNKVTEKGKDVELRCDPISGHTALYWYRQSLGQGLEFLIYFQGNSAPDKSGLPSDRFSAERTGGSVSTLTIQRTQQEDSAVYLCASSPTGAGMTGELFFGEGSRLTVL.

This chain uses TRBV6-1 with TRBJ1-6; tentatively, D is TRBD1 (6 bases). This CDR3 comprises 15 residues. With 7 bases removed from V and 4 bases from J, the gap between germline ends came to 14 bases. Looked up from germline, CDR1 is MNHNS and CDR2 is SASEGT. CDR3 in DNA: TGTGCCAGCACCTTAGGACAGACTTATAATTCACCCCTCCACTTT. Its protein product is CASTLGQTYNSPLHF.

In the case of this clone: It may be a read error: a sequence one base away is much more abundant. The chain recombines TRBV4-1 with TRBJ1-5; 8 nucleotides match TRBD1. Looked up from germline, CDR1 is MGHRA and CDR2 is YSYEKL. This CDR3 spans 15 amino acids. CDR3 in DNA: TGCGCCAGCAGCTCCTCGGACAGGGTCAATCAGCCCCGGCATTTT. Translated, it gives CASSSSDRVNQPRHF.

This clone was picked up a small number of times. V usage is TRBV5-1 and J usage is TRBJ1-1; 7 bases match TRBD1. The CDR3 is made up of 13 amino acids. V was clipped by 4 bases and J by 9 bases; unmatched bases: 9. Germline V lookup: CDR1 SGHRS, CDR2 YFSETQ. The CDR3, as DNA: TGCGCCAGCAGCGAAACAGGGGCTATTAAAGCTTTCTTT. Amino acid sequence: CASSETGAIKAFF.

The chain combines TRBV10-1 with TRBJ2-1; D possibly corresponds to TRBD2 (7 bases). V was pared by 2 bases and J by 3 bases, with 20 bases between. The CDR3 is made up of 18 amino acids. Per the germline V gene, CDR1 is WNHNN and CDR2 is SYGVQD (reference sequence). The CDR3 sequence: CASSEKRGAGVFYNEQFF. The CDR3 DNA is TGCGCCAGCAGTGAGAAACGGGGGGCCGGGGTTTTCTACAATGAGCAGTTCTTC.

This chain joins TRBV5-1 and TRBJ1-2, with a weak D call TRBD1 (5 bases). The CDR3 runs to 14 residues. CDR1 and CDR2 from the germline V gene are SGHRS and YFSETQ. Trimming pared 5 bases from V and 2 bases from J, leaving 13 bases between. The CDR3 DNA is TGCGCCAGCAGACAAAACACAGGCAACTATGGCTACACCTTC. This sequence encodes CASRQNTGNYGYTF. The whole variable domain, filled in from reference TRBV5-1 and TRBJ1-2, reads KAGVTQTPRYLIKTRGQQVTLSCSPISGHRSVSWYQQTPGQGLQFLFEYFSETQRNKGNFPGRFSGRQFSNSRSEMNVSTLELGDSALYLCASRQNTGNYGYTFGSGTRLTVV.

The sample holds one count of this clone. The chain employs TRBV27 and TRBJ1-6; D perhaps matches TRBD1 (6 bases). The CDR3 sequence is 19 residues long. Trimming took off 3 bases at V and 10 bases at J, with 28 bases between the two ends. CDR1 and CDR2 (germline): MNHEY, SMNVEV (reference sequence). The CDR3 DNA reads TGTGCCAGCAGTTTTCGCACTGGTGCGGGGGCAAACAAGGGGTCACCCCTCCACTTT. This gives the protein CASSFRTGAGANKGSPLHF.

V gene TRBV5-1 combines with J gene TRBJ2-6; tentative D call: TRBD1 (6 bases). The CDR3 sequence is 18 residues long. Germline-derived CDR1 and CDR2 are SGHRS and YFSETQ. V lost 1 base to trimming and J lost 0 bases, with 14 bases between them. The CDR3 spells CASSLRVAGDSGANVLTF. For the CDR3, the DNA is TGCGCCAGCAGCTTGAGGGTGGCAGGGGACTCTGGGGCCAACGTCCTGACTTTC.

This clone was seen once. CDR3 sequence reads: CASSLKGQGAYGYTF. The CDR3 DNA sequence: TGTGCCAGCAGTTTAAAGGGACAGGGGGCCTATGGCTACACCTTC. The V gene is TRBV27, the J gene TRBJ1-2; the match to TRBD1 covers 12 bases. Germline V gene data show CDR1 as MNHEY and CDR2 as SMNVEV (reference sequence). Trimming cost V 2 bases and J 4 bases; bases outside gene matches: 2. CDR3 size: 15 residues.

The V and J genes are TRBV19 and TRBJ2-3; TRBD2 is a possible D gene (5 bases). In germline, CDR1 is LNHDA, CDR2 SQIVND (reference sequence). Trimming cost V 5 bases and J 1 base, with 13 bases left between them. The length of the CDR3 is 15 residues. This CDR3 reads CASSSGYLGTDTQYF. CDR3 DNA: TGTGCCAGTAGTTCGGGGTATTTGGGCACAGATACGCAGTATTTT.

As DNA, the CDR3 is TGTGCCATCACGACTAGCGGGAGGACCGATGAGCAGTTCTTC. As protein: CAITTSGRTDEQFF. V usage is TRBV10-3 and J usage is TRBJ2-1; 13 bases agree with TRBD2. The germline V gene encodes CDR1 ENHRY and CDR2 SYGVKD. V shed 7 bases, J shed 8 bases, and the junction held 5 bases outside the gene matches. The CDR3 runs to 14 residues.

The chain recombines TRBV29-1 with TRBJ2-1; 8 positions match TRBD1. Germline V CDR1 and CDR2: SQVTM, ANQGSEA. The CDR3 runs 15 residues. The J segment lost 9 bases and the V segment lost 5 bases, leaving 15 bases of the junction unmatched. The CDR3, as DNA: TGCAGCGTTCATGGACAGGGTGAGACGCGAGGTGAGCAGTTCTTC. It encodes CSVHGQGETRGEQFF.

CDR3 bases: TGTGCCAGCAGCTTGGAAGGACAGGGGCTTTGGTATGGCTACACCTTC. Protein product: CASSLEGQGLWYGYTF. The rearrangement uses TRBV5-6 and TRBJ1-2; 9 nucleotides match TRBD1. The CDR3 totals 16 residues. Trimming removed 0 bases from V and 5 bases from J; junction bases left unmatched: 8. Looked up from germline, CDR1 is SGHDT and CDR2 is YYEEEE.